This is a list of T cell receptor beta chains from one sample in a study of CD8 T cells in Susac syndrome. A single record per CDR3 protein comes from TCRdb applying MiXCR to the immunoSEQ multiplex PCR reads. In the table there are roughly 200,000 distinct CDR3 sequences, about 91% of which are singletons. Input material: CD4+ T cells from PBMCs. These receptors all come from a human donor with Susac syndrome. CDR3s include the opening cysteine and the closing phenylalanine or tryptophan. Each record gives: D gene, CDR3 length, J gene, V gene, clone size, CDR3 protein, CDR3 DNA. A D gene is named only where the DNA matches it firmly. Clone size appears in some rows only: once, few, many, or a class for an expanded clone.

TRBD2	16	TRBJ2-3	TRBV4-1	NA	CASSQLAGTFTDTQYF	TGCGCCAGCAGCCAACTAGCGGGAACTTTCACAGATACGCAGTATTTT
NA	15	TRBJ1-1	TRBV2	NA	CASSVIDSGNTEAFF	TGTGCCAGCAGTGTTATTGACAGCGGTAACACTGAAGCTTTCTTT
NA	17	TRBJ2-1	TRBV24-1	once	CATSVVTNSNSYNEQFF	TGTGCCACCAGTGTTGTAACGAACTCGAACTCCTACAATGAGCAGTTCTTC
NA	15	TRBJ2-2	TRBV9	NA	CASSVGIANTGELFF	TGTGCCAGCAGCGTAGGAATAGCGAACACCGGGGAGCTGTTTTTT
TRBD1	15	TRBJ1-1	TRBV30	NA	CAWSRGEGAGTEAFF	TGTGCCTGGAGTAGGGGGGAGGGGGCAGGCACTGAAGCTTTCTTT
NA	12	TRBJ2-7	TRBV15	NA	CATSRDRRVISF	TGTGCCACCAGCAGAGATCGAAGGGTTATCAGCTTC
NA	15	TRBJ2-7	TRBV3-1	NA	CASSQDRARLREQYF	TGTGCCAGCAGCCAAGATAGGGCGAGATTGAGGGAGCAGTACTTC
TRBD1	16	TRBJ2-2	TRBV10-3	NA	CAINPTGGQNTGELFF	TGTGCCATCAATCCAACAGGGGGCCAAAACACCGGGGAGCTGTTTTTT
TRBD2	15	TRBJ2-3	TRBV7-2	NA	CASSLGGNKPGTQYF	TGTGCCAGCAGCTTGGGGGGGAACAAGCCGGGTACGCAGTATTTT
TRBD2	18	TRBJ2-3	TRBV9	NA	CASSVRPSGGLSTDTQYF	TGTGCCAGCAGCGTAAGGCCTAGCGGAGGTCTTAGCACAGATACGCAGTATTTT
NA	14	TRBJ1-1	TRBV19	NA	CASSSPERNTEAFF	TGTGCCAGTAGTAGTCCAGAGAGGAACACTGAAGCTTTCTTT
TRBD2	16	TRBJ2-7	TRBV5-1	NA	CASSSSSGGTSYEQYF	TGCGCCAGCAGCTCATCTAGCGGGGGTACGTCCTACGAGCAGTACTTC
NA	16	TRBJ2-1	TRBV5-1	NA	CASSLFGGGSYNEQFF	TGCGCCAGCAGCTTGTTTGGGGGCGGCTCCTACAATGAGCAGTTCTTC
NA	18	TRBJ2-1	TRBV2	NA	CASSEFVGAGRFGNEQFF	TGTGCCAGCAGTGAATTCGTAGGGGCCGGTCGTTTTGGGAATGAGCAGTTCTTC
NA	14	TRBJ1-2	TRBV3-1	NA	CASSQDPGTTGYTF	TGTGCCAGCAGCCAAGATCCCGGTACGACAGGCTACACCTTC
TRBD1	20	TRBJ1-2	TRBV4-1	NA	CASSQHIPGQGLAVLYGYTF	TGCGCCAGCAGCCAACATATACCGGGACAGGGTCTCGCGGTGCTCTATGGCTACACCTTC
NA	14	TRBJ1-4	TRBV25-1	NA	CASSEGGANEKLFF	TGTGCCAGCAGTGAGGGGGGTGCAAATGAAAAACTGTTTTTT
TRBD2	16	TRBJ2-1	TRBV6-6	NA	CASSYPSGRGGDEQFF	TGTGCCAGCAGCTACCCTAGCGGGAGGGGAGGCGATGAGCAGTTCTTC
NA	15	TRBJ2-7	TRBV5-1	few	CASSLLAGMTYEQYF	TGCGCCAGCAGCTTGCTTGCGGGGATGACCTACGAGCAGTACTTC
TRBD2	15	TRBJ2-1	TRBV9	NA	CASSRTSGVYNEQFF	TGTGCCAGCAGCCGGACTAGCGGGGTTTACAATGAGCAGTTCTTC
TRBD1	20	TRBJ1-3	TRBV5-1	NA	CASSLALTGQGPSSGNTIYF	TGCGCCAGCAGCTTGGCCTTGACGGGACAGGGGCCAAGCTCTGGAAACACCATATATTTT
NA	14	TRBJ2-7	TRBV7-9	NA	CASSLRADGSEQYF	TGTGCCAGCAGCTTAAGAGCTGACGGATCCGAGCAGTACTTC
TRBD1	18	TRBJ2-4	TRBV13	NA	CASSLGTGGLRLGNIQYF	TGTGCCAGCAGCTTAGGCACAGGGGGATTGCGGTTGGGAAACATTCAGTACTTC
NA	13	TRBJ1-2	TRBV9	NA	CASSVGQSHGYTF	TGTGCCAGCAGCGTAGGGCAATCTCATGGCTACACCTTC
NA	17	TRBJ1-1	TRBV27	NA	CASSPLLGSQDHTEAFF	TGTGCCAGCAGTCCCCTCTTAGGTTCACAGGACCACACTGAAGCTTTCTTT
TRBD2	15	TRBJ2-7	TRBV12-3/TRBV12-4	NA	CASSARLAGGYEQYF	TGTGCCAGCAGTGCCCGACTAGCGGGAGGGTACGAGCAGTACTTC
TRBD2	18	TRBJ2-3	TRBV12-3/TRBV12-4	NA	CASSLGASGGFGTDTQYF	TGTGCCAGCAGTTTAGGGGCTAGCGGGGGGTTCGGCACAGATACGCAGTATTTT